What follows are 20 T cell receptor beta chains derived from one specimen sequenced in a study of early T cells in non-severe SARS-CoV-2 infection. TCRdb re-called the 5' RACE reads with MiXCR, one entry per CDR3 protein. The top ten hold roughly 4.5% of the sample, which has approximately 97,000 distinct CDR3 sequences, 9.5% to 11% seen once. The sample consisted of whole blood, taken at baseline. These receptors originate from an adult who was a healthcare worker with PCR-confirmed SARS-CoV-2 infection or an uninfected control (not recorded which).

This clonotype was seen a handful of times. The chain uses TRBV19 and TRBJ2-2; 8 bases fit TRBD2. J lost 4 bases, V lost 6 bases, and 10 bases had no gene match. The CDR3 spans 16 residues. CDR1 and CDR2 (germline): LNHDA, SQIVND (reference sequence). Here the CDR3 reads CASSLFAGGGTGELFF. The CDR3 DNA reads TGTGCCAGTAGCCTATTTGCGGGGGGCGGCACCGGGGAGCTGTTTTTT. Filled out from reference TRBV19 and TRBJ2-2, the complete variable domain reads DGGITQSPKYLFRKEGQNVTLSCEQNLNHDAMYWYRQDPGQGLRLIYYSQIVNDFQKGDIAEGYSVSREKKESFPLTVTSAQKNPTAFYLCASSLFAGGGTGELFFGEGSRLTVL.

The gene calls are TRBV6-1 and TRBJ1-1, with 9 bases that match TRBD1. This CDR3 is built from 15 residues. CDR1 MNHNS and CDR2 SASEGT come from the germline V gene. J gave up 5 bases and V 2 bases, and 6 bases lay outside the gene matches. The CDR3, as DNA: TGTGCCAGCAGTGAAAGGACAGGGGAGGTTACTGAAGCTTTCTTT. Translated, it gives CASSERTGEVTEAFF.

This clonotype was seen many times. The CDR3 DNA is TGTGCCAGCAGTCAAAACCCAGGGACAGGGAGCGACGAGCAGTACTTC. This encodes CASSQNPGTGSDEQYF. The V call is TRBV6-5, the J call TRBJ2-7; 9 positions match TRBD1. V lost 5 bases, J lost 5 bases, and 13 bases stayed unmatched. The CDR3 has 16 residues. Germline CDR1 and CDR2: MNHEY and SVGAGI.

This clonotype has just a few counts. The rearrangement uses TRBV20-1 and TRBJ2-3; D gene unclear. The V and J ends lost 3 bases and 0 bases respectively, with 7 bases between them. The germline CDR1 and CDR2 sequences are DFQATT and SNEGSKA (reference sequence). The CDR3 totals 13 residues. The CDR3, as DNA: TGCAGTGCTAGTCGTGATAGCACAGATACGCAGTATTTT. Amino acids: CSASRDSTDTQYF.

Ten or more counts support this clonotype. This chain joins TRBV4-3 and TRBJ2-3, with TRBD1 as a possible D gene (6 bases). V was pared by 3 bases and J by 2 bases, with 15 bases between. The CDR3 has 16 residues. The germline V gene encodes CDR1 LGHNA and CDR2 YSLEER. CDR3 DNA: TGCGCCAGCAGCCAGGAAGTAGGACAGCTCACAGATACGCAGTATTTT. Its protein is CASSQEVGQLTDTQYF.

This clonotype was seen a handful of times. The chain is built from TRBV19 and TRBJ1-3, with D hard to call. This CDR3 region has 14 residues. The V end was cut by 8 bases, the J end by 5 bases, with 16 bases between. Germline V gene sequence: CDR1 LNHDA, CDR2 SQIVND (reference sequence). CDR3 protein: CASGFGERRNTIYF. The DNA of the CDR3 is TGTGCCAGTGGCTTTGGGGAAAGGAGAAACACCATATATTTT.

The chain carries TRBV7-2 and TRBJ2-3, with 12 bases matching TRBD2. Germline values: CDR1 SGHTA, CDR2 FQGNSA. The CDR3 length is 21 residues. Losses at the gene ends were 5 bases for V and 10 bases for J; bases not matched to a gene: 28. The CDR3 loop is CASSGQPAPLAGGPATRAQYF. The CDR3 DNA reads TGTGCCAGCAGCGGCCAACCAGCTCCGCTAGCGGGGGGGCCTGCCACGAGGGCGCAGTATTTT. Combining the CDR3 with reference TRBV7-2 and TRBJ2-3 gives the whole variable domain GAGVSQSPSNKVTEKGKDVELRCDPISGHTALYWYRQSLGQGLEFLIYFQGNSAPDKSGLPSDRFSAERTGGSVSTLTIQRTQQEDSAVYLCASSGQPAPLAGGPATRAQYFGPGTRLTVL.

The chain carries TRBV30 and TRBJ1-2; no definite D call. The CDR3 contains 11 residues. V lost 3 bases to trimming and J lost 8 bases, with 10 bases between them. Germline values: CDR1 GTSNPN, CDR2 SVGIG (reference sequence). CDR3 loop: CAWSSRGGYTF. In nucleotides, the CDR3 is TGTGCCTGGAGCAGCCGGGGAGGCTACACCTTC. The complete variable domain, with remaining parts taken from reference TRBV30 and TRBJ1-2, reads SQTIHQWPATLVQPVGSPLSLECTVEGTSNPNLYWYRQAAGRGLQLLFYSVGIGQISSEVPQNLSASRPQDRQFILSSKKLLLSDSGFYLCAWSSRGGYTFGSGTRLTVV.

The J gene is TRBJ2-3, the V gene TRBV20-1; the D gene is possibly TRBD2 (5 bases). This CDR3 is 14 amino acids long. Trimming left V 8 bases short and J 1 base short, with 16 bases between. The germline V gene has CDR1 DFQATT and CDR2 SNEGSKA (reference sequence). The CDR3 loop reads CSPEFEGGTDTQYF. CDR3 sequence (DNA): TGCAGTCCCGAGTTTGAGGGAGGCACAGATACGCAGTATTTT.

The chain couples TRBV11-2 to TRBJ1-4; the D gene is possibly TRBD1 (6 bases). Germline V gives CDR1 SGHAT, CDR2 FQNNGV. This CDR3 has 15 residues. The V end was cut by 5 bases, the J end by 4 bases, with 14 bases between. The DNA for the CDR3 is TGTGCCAGCAGCAAATGGACAGATTTTAATGAAAAACTGTTTTTT. This sequence encodes CASSKWTDFNEKLFF.

In regard to this clonotype: This sequence may be a read error, since a much larger clone differs from it by one base. This rearrangement joins TRBV27 to TRBJ2-7, with 8 bases lining up with TRBD1. After removal of 3 bases from V and 7 bases from J, the junction contained 8 bases not matched to a gene. The CDR3 consists of 14 residues. The germline CDR1 and CDR2 sequences are MNHEY and SMNVEV (reference sequence). CDR3 loop: CASSFDQGAREQYF. The CDR3 DNA sequence: TGTGCCAGCAGTTTCGATCAGGGGGCTCGTGAGCAGTACTTC.

This clonotype has at least ten counts. The chain combines TRBV6-6 with TRBJ2-5; 7 bases align to TRBD2. V lost 0 bases, J lost 5 bases, and 12 bases stayed unmatched. The CDR3 spans 17 residues. Germline CDR1 reads MNHNY; CDR2 reads SVGAGI (reference sequence). The CDR3 region has the DNA TGTGCCAGCAGTTACTCTTCAAGCGGGAATGACTTCGAGACCCAGTACTTC. Amino acid sequence: CASSYSSSGNDFETQYF.

This clonotype was seen more than once but under ten times. This chain joins TRBV5-6 and TRBJ1-6, with a possible D match to TRBD1 (5 bases). This CDR3 has 14 amino acids. Germline V CDR1 and CDR2: SGHDT, YYEEEE. V was shortened by 4 bases and J by 5 bases, with 10 bases between the two germline ends. The CDR3 nucleotides are TGTGCCAGCAGCCAGCGGGACCATAATTCACCCCTCCACTTT. It codes for CASSQRDHNSPLHF.

This clonotype was found many times. The gene calls are TRBV24-1 and TRBJ2-3, with D maybe TRBD1 (6 bases). CDR3 size: 18 residues. Germline loops: CDR1 KGHDR, CDR2 SFDVKD. Trimming removed 1 base at V and 2 bases at J, with 18 bases between. CDR3 bases: TGTGCCACCAGTGATTTCCCCGGGACAACGAGGGACACAGATACGCAGTATTTT. Translation gives CATSDFPGTTRDTDTQYF.

The rearrangement joins TRBV7-6 to TRBJ1-6; perhaps TRBD1 as D (6 bases). Trimming pared 0 bases from V and 7 bases from J, leaving 13 bases between. CDR1 and CDR2 from the germline V gene are SGHVS and FNYEAQ. This CDR3 has 16 residues. DNA of the CDR3: TGTGCCAGCAGCTTAGCCCCAGGGGAGGGCAATTCACCCCTCCACTTT. It yields the protein CASSLAPGEGNSPLHF.

The chain recombines TRBV7-2 with TRBJ1-2; TRBD1 matches at 9 bases. Germline lookup yields CDR1 SGHTA and CDR2 FQGNSA. CDR3 length equals 14 residues. Unmatched junction bases numbered 12, after V lost 10 bases and J lost 6 bases. The CDR3 protein is CATRTGVDGDGYTF. The CDR3 coding sequence is TGTGCCACCCGGACAGGGGTTGATGGTGATGGCTACACCTTC.

This clonotype was found once. The CDR3 DNA sequence: TGTGCCAGCAGTAATACCGGGACAGGGGCCTACGAGCAGTACTTC. This encodes CASSNTGTGAYEQYF. This chain connects TRBV25-1 to TRBJ2-7; 10 positions match TRBD1. This CDR3 has 15 residues. Looked up from germline, CDR1 is MGHDK and CDR2 is SYGVNS. The V segment lost 5 bases and the J segment 2 bases; nucleotides outside the gene matches: 6.

In this sample, this clonotype turned up many times. This chain connects TRBV7-2 to TRBJ2-3; D gene unclear. Trimming took off 2 bases at V and 1 base at J, with 7 bases between the two ends. Per germline, CDR1 SGHTA and CDR2 FQGNSA. The CDR3 has 14 amino acids. CDR3 sequence: CASSLRVGTDTQYF. CDR3 nucleotides: TGTGCCAGCAGCTTACGGGTCGGCACAGATACGCAGTATTTT.

This clonotype was detected a few times. The rearrangement links TRBV11-3 to TRBJ2-1; D unresolved. Trimming stripped 2 bases from V and 0 bases from J, with 5 bases between. CDR1 is SGHNT, CDR2 YENEEA, per germline. The CDR3 totals 14 residues. CDR3 sequence (DNA): TGTGCCAGCAGCTTAAGGAACTCCTACAATGAGCAGTTCTTC. Amino acid sequence: CASSLRNSYNEQFF.

This clonotype appeared many times. V usage is TRBV20-1 and J usage is TRBJ1-2; D not resolved. The germline V gene has CDR1 DFQATT and CDR2 SNEGSKA (reference sequence). Trimming cost V 3 bases and J 1 base, with 9 bases left between them. The CDR3 consists of 13 residues. The CDR3 DNA is TGCAGTGCTAGGGAGACGGATAACTATGGCTACACCTTC. Its protein is CSARETDNYGYTF.